This entry lists 13 T cell receptor beta chains sequenced from one sample in a study of regulatory T cells in long-lasting Graves disease. Time point specified: newly diagnosed GD, antithyroid drugs for less than 3 months. From PBMCs, RNA was extracted and then used to make the TCR library. Arm-PCR of CDR3 regions and iRepertoire HTBI primers were the basis on which TCR beta libraries were built. TCRdb re-analysed the multiplex PCR reads in MiXCR, keeping a single row per CDR3 protein. The table shows a few hundred thousand distinct CDR3 sequences, with 15% to 20% occurring only once. The sample consisted of peripheral blood mononuclear cells (PBMCs), taken at new diagnosis, from a patient treated with antithyroid drugs. The source of these receptors is a female donor with Graves disease.

The table lists this clonotype with a count of one. The chain recombines TRBV18 with TRBJ2-1, with unresolved D. V was shortened by 2 bases and J by 6 bases, with 11 bases between the two germline ends. The CDR3 is made up of 14 amino acids. Germline V CDR1 and CDR2: KGHSH, LQKENI. For the CDR3, the DNA is TGTGCCAGCTCACCAGGAATGGCAGTCAATGAGCAGTTCTTC. It codes for CASSPGMAVNEQFF.

This clonotype has a handful of counts. This may stem from a read error, because a much larger clone lies one nucleotide away. V gene TRBV24-1 combines with J gene TRBJ2-3; either TRBD1 or TRBD2 may supply D (5 bases each). There are 18 residues in the CDR3. CDR1 is KGHDR and CDR2 is SFDVKD in the germline V gene. CDR3 DNA sequence: TGTGCCACCAGTGCCGTTAGTTCCGGGGAAGAAGCCACAGGTACGCAGTATTTT. Translated, it gives CATSAVSSGEEATGTQYF.

This clonotype was seen only once. This rearrangement joins TRBV10-3 to TRBJ2-7; 11 bases are a match to TRBD2. Trimming at V came to 4 bases and at J to 4 bases, leaving 6 bases not matched to a gene. The CDR3 is made up of 15 amino acids. CDR1 and CDR2 (germline): ENHRY, SYGVKD. This chain's CDR3 is CAISGTSGRGYEQYF. The CDR3 DNA is TGTGCCATCAGTGGCACTAGCGGGAGAGGATACGAGCAGTACTTC.

On this clonotype itself: One junction end does not reproduce the germline sequence, and a read error may be involved. This rearrangement joins TRBV20-1 to TRBJ2-7; TRBD2 matches at 8 bases. This CDR3 region has 14 residues. Germline V lookup: CDR1 DFQATT, CDR2 SNEGSKA (reference sequence). The CDR3 protein is CSAGHSGEDYEQHF. For the CDR3, the DNA is TGCAGTGCCGGCCATAGCGGGGAGGACTACGAGCAGCACTTC.

This clonotype was recorded a few times. A much larger clonotype is one base distant, so this may be a read error. The chain employs TRBV30 and TRBJ2-7, with D perhaps TRBD1 (6 bases). This CDR3 has 13 amino acids. CDR1 GTSNPN and CDR2 SVGIG come from the germline V gene (reference sequence). The CDR3 protein is CVWSRGQTYEQYF. As DNA, the CDR3 is TGTGTCTGGAGCCGGGGACAAACCTACGAGCAGTACTTC.

The chain combines TRBV12-3 or TRBV12-4 with TRBJ2-2; TRBD1 matches at 8 bases. This CDR3 has 15 residues. V was clipped by 5 bases and J by 0 bases; unmatched bases: 2. This chain's CDR3 is CASSPDRANTGELFF. CDR3 nucleotides: TGTGCCAGCAGTCCGGACAGGGCGAACACCGGGGAGCTGTTTTTT.

This clonotype was counted many times. This chain uses TRBV6-2 or TRBV6-3 with TRBJ1-2; D unclear. Trimming removed 5 bases from V and 3 bases from J, with 10 bases in between. The CDR3 is 13 residues long. Germline loops: CDR1 MNHEY, CDR2 SVGEGT. The CDR3 protein is CASSKGYDYGYTF. The CDR3 coding sequence is TGTGCCAGCAGTAAGGGTTACGACTATGGCTACACCTTC.

Details on this clonotype: A single base is all that separates this from a far larger clone, so a read error is likely. This chain uses TRBV18 with TRBJ2-7; perhaps TRBD1 as D (6 bases). The germline V gene encodes CDR1 KGHSH and CDR2 LQKENI. V was cut by 6 bases and J by 7 bases, with 19 bases left in between. This CDR3 has 14 residues. DNA for the CDR3: TGTGCCAGCTCGACCTCGGCCAGGGACAATGAGCAGTACTTC. The encoded protein is CASSTSARDNEQYF.

V usage is TRBV7-2 and J usage is TRBJ2-1, with 7 bases that match TRBD2. This CDR3 has 12 amino acids. V trimming: 5 bases; J trimming: 10 bases; junction bases outside the gene matches: 5. The V gene's germline CDR1 is SGHTA and CDR2 FQGNSA. CDR3: CASSVLAREQFF. DNA for the CDR3: TGTGCCAGCAGCGTACTAGCGAGAGAGCAGTTCTTC.

This clonotype was counted many times. The chain recombines TRBV11-2 with TRBJ1-1; D is unclear. The germline V gene encodes CDR1 SGHAT and CDR2 FQNNGV. V was cut by 1 base and J by 7 bases, with 10 bases left in between. The CDR3 covers 13 residues. The CDR3 DNA reads TGTGCCAGCAGCTTAGGCTCGGGTATTGAAGCTTTCTTT. Protein: CASSLGSGIEAFF.

This clonotype was observed once. Given a far larger clone just one base away, this is likely a sequencing read error. The chain is built from TRBV11-3 and TRBJ1-1, with no clear D. CDR1 and CDR2 (germline): SGHNT, YENEEA. This CDR3 has 14 residues. Written as DNA, the CDR3 is TGTACCAGCAGCTTCCGGGAGACCAACACTGAAGCTTTCTTT. Its protein product is CTSSFRETNTEAFF.

In this sample, this clonotype turned up many times. This rearrangement joins TRBV7-9 to TRBJ2-7, with D possibly matching TRBD1 (5 bases). V dropped 1 base and J dropped 5 bases, with 6 bases sitting between them. Germline V gene data show CDR1 as SEHNR and CDR2 as FQNEAQ (reference sequence). The CDR3 contains 12 residues. The CDR3 DNA follows: TGTGCCAGCAGCTTAGTGACAGACGAGCAGTACTTC. The encoded protein is CASSLVTDEQYF.

The table lists this clonotype with many counts. The J gene is TRBJ2-7, the V gene TRBV27; 9 bases agree with TRBD2. The ends lost 6 bases at V and 0 bases at J; junction bases unmatched: 6. The germline CDR1 and CDR2 sequences are MNHEY and SMNVEV (reference sequence). The CDR3 spans 15 residues. CDR3 sequence: CASSKKTSGSYEQYF. The CDR3 DNA is TGTGCCAGCAGCAAAAAGACTAGCGGCTCCTACGAGCAGTACTTC.